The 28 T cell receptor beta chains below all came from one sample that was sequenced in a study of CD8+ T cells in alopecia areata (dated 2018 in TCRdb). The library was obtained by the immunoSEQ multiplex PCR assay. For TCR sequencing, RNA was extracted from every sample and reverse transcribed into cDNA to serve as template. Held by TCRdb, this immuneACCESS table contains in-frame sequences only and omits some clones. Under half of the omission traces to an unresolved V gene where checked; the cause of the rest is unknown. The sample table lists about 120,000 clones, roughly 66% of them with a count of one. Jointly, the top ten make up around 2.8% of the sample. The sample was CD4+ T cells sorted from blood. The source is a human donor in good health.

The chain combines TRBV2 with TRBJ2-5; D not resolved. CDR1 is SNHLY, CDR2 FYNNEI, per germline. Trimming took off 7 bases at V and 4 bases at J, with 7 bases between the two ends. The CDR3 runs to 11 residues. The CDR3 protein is CASKLGETQYF. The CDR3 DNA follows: TGTGCCAGCAAGTTGGGAGAGACCCAGTACTTC.

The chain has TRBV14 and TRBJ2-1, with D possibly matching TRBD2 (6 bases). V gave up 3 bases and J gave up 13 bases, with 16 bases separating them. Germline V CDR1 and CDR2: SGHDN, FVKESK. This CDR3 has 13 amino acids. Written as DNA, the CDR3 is TGTGCCAGCAGCCAGACCGGCGGGGCTAGTCAGTTCTTC. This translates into CASSQTGGASQFF.

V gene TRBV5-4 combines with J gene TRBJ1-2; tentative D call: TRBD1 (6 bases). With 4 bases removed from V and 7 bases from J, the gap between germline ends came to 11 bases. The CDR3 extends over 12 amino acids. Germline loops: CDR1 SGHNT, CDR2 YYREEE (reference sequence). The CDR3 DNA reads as TGTGCCAGCAGCCCTAACAGGGTTGGCTACACCTTC. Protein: CASSPNRVGYTF.

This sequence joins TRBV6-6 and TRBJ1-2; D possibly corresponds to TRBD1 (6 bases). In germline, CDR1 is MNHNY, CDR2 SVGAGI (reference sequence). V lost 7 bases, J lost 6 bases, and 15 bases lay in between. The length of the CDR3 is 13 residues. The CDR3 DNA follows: TGTGCCAGCACCTTACGGGGGGCGGATGGCTACACCTTC. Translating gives CASTLRGADGYTF.

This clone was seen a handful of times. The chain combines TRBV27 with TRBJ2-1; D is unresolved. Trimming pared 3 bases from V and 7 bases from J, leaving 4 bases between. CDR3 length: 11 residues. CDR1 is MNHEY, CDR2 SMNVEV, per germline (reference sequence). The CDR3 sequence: CASSLENEQFF. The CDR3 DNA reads TGTGCCAGCAGTTTGGAGAATGAGCAGTTCTTC.

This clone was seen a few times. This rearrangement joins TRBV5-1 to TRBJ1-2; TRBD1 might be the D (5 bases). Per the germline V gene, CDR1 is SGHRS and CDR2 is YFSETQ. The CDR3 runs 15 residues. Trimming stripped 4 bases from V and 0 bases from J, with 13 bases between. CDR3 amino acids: CASSNMGGANYGYTF. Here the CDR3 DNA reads TGCGCCAGCAGCAACATGGGAGGGGCTAACTATGGCTACACCTTC.

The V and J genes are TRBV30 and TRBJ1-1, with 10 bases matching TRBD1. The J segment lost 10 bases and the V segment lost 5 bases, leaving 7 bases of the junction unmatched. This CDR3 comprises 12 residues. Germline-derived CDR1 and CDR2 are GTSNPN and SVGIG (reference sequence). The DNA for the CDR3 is TGTGCCTGGGATGACAGGGGGCTACCAGCTTTCTTT. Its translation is CAWDDRGLPAFF.

The CDR3 region has the DNA TGCAGCTTGAGGGGGGGCCTCGGCACAGATACGCAGTATTTT. The encoded protein is CSLRGGLGTDTQYF. This chain links TRBV29-1 with TRBJ2-3; tentative D call: TRBD2 (7 bases). V dropped 8 bases and J dropped 1 base, with 16 bases sitting between them. Germline lookup yields CDR1 SQVTM and CDR2 ANQGSEA. The CDR3 extends over 14 amino acids.

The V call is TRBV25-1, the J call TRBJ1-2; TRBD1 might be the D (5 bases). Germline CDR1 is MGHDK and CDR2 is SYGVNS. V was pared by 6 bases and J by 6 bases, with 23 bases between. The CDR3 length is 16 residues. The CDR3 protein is CASSDTTAPTGHGYTF. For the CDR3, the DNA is TGTGCCAGCAGCGATACGACAGCCCCTACTGGCCATGGCTACACCTTC.

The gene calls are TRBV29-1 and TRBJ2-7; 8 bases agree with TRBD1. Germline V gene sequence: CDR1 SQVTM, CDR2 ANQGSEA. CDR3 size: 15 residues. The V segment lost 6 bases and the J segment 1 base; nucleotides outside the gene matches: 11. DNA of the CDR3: TGCAGCGTGCCTACCGGGACAGGTGTTTCCTACGAGCAGTACTTC. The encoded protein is CSVPTGTGVSYEQYF.

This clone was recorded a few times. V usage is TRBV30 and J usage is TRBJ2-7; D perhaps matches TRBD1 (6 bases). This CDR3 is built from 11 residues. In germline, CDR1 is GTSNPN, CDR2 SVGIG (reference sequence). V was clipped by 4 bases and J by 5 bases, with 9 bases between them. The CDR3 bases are TGTGCCTGGACCGACAGGAACGAGCAGTACTTC. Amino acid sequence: CAWTDRNEQYF. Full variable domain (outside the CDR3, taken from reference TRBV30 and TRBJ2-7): SQTIHQWPATLVQPVGSPLSLECTVEGTSNPNLYWYRQAAGRGLQLLFYSVGIGQISSEVPQNLSASRPQDRQFILSSKKLLLSDSGFYLCAWTDRNEQYFGPGTRLTVT.

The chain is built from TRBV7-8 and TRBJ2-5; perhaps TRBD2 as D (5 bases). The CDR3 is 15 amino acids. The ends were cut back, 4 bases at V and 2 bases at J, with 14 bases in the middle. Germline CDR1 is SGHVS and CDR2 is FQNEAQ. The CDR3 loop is CASSSNPGVQETQYF. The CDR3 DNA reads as TGTGCCAGCAGCTCCAACCCCGGGGTACAAGAGACCCAGTACTTC.

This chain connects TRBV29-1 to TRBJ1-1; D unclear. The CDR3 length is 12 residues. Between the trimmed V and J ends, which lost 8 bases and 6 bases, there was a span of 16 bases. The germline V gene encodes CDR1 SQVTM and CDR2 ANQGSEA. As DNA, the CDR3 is TGCAGCTCCGACGCCCGGGGATCTGAAGCTTTCTTT. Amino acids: CSSDARGSEAFF.

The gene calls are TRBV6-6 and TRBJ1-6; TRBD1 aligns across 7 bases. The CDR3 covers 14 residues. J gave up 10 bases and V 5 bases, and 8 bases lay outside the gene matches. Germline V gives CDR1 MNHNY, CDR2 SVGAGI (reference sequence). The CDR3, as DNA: TGTGCCAGCAGTCCGACAGGGCGACTCTCACCCCTCCACTTT. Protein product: CASSPTGRLSPLHF.

CDR3 sequence reads: CASSTTTSVLETQYF. In nucleotides, the CDR3 is TGTGCCAGCAGCACCACGACGTCCGTTCTGGAGACCCAGTACTTC. This chain uses TRBV13 with TRBJ2-5; no clear D gene. In germline, CDR1 is PRHDT, CDR2 FYEKMQ (reference sequence). With 5 bases removed from V and 5 bases from J, the gap between germline ends came to 18 bases. The CDR3 has 15 amino acids.

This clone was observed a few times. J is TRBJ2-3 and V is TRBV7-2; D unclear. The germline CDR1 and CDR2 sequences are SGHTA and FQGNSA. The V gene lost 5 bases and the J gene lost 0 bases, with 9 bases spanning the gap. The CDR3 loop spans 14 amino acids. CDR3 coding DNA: TGTGCCAGCAGCACGCTCGCTAGCACAGATACGCAGTATTTT. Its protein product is CASSTLASTDTQYF.

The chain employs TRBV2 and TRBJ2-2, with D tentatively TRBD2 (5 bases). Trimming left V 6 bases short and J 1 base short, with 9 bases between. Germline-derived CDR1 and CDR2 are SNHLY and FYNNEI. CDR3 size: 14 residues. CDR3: CASRDSRNTGELFF. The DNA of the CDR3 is TGTGCCAGCAGGGACTCACGGAACACCGGGGAGCTGTTTTTT.

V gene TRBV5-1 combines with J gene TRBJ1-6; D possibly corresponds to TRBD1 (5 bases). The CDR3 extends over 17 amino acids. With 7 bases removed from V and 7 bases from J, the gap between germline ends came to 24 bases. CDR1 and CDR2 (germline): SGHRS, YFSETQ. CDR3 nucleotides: TGCGCCAGCCGTGCAGCCCCGGTCGGGGCCTCCAATTCACCCCTCCACTTT. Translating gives CASRAAPVGASNSPLHF.

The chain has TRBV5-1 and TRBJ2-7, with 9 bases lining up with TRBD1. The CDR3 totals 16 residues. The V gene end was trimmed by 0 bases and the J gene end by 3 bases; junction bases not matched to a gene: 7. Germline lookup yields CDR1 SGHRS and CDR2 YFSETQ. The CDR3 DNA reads TGCGCCAGCAGCTTGGGTCCACGACAGGGGGTCTACGAGCAGTACTTC. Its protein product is CASSLGPRQGVYEQYF.

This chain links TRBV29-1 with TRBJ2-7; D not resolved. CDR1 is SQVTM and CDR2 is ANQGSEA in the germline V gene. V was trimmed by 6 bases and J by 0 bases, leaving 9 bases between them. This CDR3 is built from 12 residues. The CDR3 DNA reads TGCAGCGTGGCCGCCAGCTCCTACGAGCAGTACTTC. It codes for CSVAASSYEQYF.

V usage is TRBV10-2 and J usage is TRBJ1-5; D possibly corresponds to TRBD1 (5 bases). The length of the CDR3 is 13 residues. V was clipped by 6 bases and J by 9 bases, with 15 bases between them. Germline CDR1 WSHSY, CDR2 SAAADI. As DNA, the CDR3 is TGCGCCAGCAGGGAGACAGCCGAGCGGCCCCAGCATTTT. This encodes CASRETAERPQHF.

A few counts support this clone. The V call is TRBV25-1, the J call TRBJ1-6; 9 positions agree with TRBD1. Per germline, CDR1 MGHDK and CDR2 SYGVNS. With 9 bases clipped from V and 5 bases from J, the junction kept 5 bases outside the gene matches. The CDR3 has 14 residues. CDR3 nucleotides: TGTGCCAGTAAGAGGGACAGGGATAATTCACCCCTCCACTTT. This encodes CASKRDRDNSPLHF.

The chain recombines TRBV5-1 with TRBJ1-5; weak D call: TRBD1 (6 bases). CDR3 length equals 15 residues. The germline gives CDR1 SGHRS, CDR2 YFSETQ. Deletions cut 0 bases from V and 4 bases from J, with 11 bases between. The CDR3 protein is CASSLDGQLNQPQHF. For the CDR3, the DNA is TGCGCCAGCAGCTTGGACGGACAGCTAAATCAGCCCCAGCATTTT.

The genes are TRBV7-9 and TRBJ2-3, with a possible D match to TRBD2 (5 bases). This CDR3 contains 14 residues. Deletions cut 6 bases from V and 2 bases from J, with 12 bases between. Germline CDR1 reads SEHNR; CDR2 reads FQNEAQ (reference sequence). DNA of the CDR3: TGTGCCAGCAGATTAACGGGATACACAGATACGCAGTATTTT. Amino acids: CASRLTGYTDTQYF.

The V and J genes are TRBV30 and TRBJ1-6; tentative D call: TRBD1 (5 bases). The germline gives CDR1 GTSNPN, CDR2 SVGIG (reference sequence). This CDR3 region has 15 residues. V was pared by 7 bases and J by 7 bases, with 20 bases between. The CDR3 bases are TGTGCCTTTAAGACAGACCCGAGATCAAATTCACCCCTCCACTTT. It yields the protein CAFKTDPRSNSPLHF.

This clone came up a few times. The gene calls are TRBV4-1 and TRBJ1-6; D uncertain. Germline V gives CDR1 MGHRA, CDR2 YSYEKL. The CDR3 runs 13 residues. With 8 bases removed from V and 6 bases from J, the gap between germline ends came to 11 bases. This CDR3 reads CASRNSPNSPLHF. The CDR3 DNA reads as TGCGCCAGCCGGAACAGCCCTAATTCACCCCTCCACTTT.

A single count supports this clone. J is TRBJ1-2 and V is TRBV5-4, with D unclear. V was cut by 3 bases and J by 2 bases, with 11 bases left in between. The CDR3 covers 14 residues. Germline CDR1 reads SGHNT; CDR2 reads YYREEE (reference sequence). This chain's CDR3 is CASSSDPLNYGYTF. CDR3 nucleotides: TGTGCCAGCAGCTCGGACCCCCTAAACTATGGCTACACCTTC.

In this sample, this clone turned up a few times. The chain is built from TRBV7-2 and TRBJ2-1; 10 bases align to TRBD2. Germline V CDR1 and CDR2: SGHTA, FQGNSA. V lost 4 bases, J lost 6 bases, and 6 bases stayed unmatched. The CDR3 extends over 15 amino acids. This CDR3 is CASSWTSGASNEQFF. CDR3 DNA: TGTGCCAGCAGCTGGACTAGCGGCGCTTCCAATGAGCAGTTCTTC. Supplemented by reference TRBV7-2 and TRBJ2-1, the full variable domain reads GAGVSQSPSNKVTEKGKDVELRCDPISGHTALYWYRQSLGQGLEFLIYFQGNSAPDKSGLPSDRFSAERTGGSVSTLTIQRTQQEDSAVYLCASSWTSGASNEQFFGPGTRLTVL.